This T cell receptor beta chain was found in a study of cytomegalovirus exposure and HLA in healthy donors. With respect to this clone: Its antigen is unidentified.

Study-wide results and limits: Three chains linked to CMV were shown in vitro to be specific for CMV antigens.

Trimming at V came to 5 bases and at J to 2 bases, leaving 4 bases not matched to a gene. Looked up from germline, CDR1 is SNHLY and CDR2 is FYNNEI. This CDR3 is built from 14 residues. It was with 60 Vbeta and 13 Jbeta primers that the PCR ran. How the authors handled the data: About 10 million of 80 million or so unique TCR beta chains were shared, per a later count. TCRdb's table, derived via immunoSEQ multiplex PCR, lists solely in-frame clones and lacks some. The V and J calls and the clone size are those of that table, but D and trimming were determined from the DNA. The sample holds 130,000 to 150,000 clones; roughly 80% are singletons and the top ten take under 3%.

The chain joins TRBV2 to TRBJ2-3; TRBD2 matches 7 bases. Sample: PBMCs. The TCR was taken from a man aged 40-49 years in good health and CMV-seropositive. CDR3 DNA sequence: TGTGCCAGCAGTACTGGACTAGACACAGATACGCAGTATTTT. It codes for CASSTGLDTDTQYF.